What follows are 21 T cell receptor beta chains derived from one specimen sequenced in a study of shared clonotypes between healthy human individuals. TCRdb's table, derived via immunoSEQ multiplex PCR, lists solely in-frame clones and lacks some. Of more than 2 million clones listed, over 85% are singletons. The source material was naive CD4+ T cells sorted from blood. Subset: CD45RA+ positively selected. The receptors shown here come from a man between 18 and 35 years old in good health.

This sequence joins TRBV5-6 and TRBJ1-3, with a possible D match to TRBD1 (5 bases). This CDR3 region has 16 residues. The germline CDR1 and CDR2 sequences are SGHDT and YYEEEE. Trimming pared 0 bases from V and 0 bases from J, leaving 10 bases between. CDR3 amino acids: CASSLGDGSSGNTIYF. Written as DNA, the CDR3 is TGTGCCAGCAGCTTGGGGGACGGAAGCTCTGGAAACACCATATATTTT.

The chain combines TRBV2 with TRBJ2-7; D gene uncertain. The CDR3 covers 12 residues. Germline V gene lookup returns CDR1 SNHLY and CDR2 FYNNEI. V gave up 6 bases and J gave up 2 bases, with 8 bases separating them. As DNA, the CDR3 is TGTGCCAGCAGGGGTCTTCCCTACGAGCAGTACTTC. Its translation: CASRGLPYEQYF.

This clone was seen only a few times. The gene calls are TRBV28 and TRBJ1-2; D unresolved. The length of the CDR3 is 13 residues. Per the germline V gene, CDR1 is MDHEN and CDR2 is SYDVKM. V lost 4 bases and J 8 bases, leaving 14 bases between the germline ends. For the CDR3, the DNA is TGTGCCAGCAGTTCGGACCCTGCTTACGGCTACACCTTC. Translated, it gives CASSSDPAYGYTF.

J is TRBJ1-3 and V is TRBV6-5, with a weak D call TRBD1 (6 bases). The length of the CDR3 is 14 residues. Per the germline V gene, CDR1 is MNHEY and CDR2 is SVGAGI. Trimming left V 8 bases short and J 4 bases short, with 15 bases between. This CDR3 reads CASCGGLSGNTIYF. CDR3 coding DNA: TGTGCCAGCTGTGGGGGCTTATCAGGAAACACCATATATTTT.

The CDR3 nucleotides are TGTGCCAGCAGTTTATACCCAAACTCTGGAAACACCATATATTTT. As protein: CASSLYPNSGNTIYF. The rearrangement joins TRBV27 to TRBJ1-3, with D unresolved. Germline assignment: CDR1 MNHEY and CDR2 SMNVEV (reference sequence). V lost 1 base to trimming and J lost 0 bases, with 7 bases between them. This CDR3 has 15 amino acids.

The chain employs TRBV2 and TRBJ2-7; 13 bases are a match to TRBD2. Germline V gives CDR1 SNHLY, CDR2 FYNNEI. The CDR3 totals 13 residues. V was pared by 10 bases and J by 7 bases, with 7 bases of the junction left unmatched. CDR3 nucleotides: TGTGCCACCCGACTAGCGGGAGGAGGAGAGCAGTACTTC. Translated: CATRLAGGGEQYF.

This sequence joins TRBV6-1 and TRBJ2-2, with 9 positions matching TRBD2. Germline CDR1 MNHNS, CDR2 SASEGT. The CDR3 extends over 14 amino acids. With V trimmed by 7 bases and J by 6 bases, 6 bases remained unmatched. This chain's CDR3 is CASNWGLAAGELFF. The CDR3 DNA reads TGTGCCAGCAACTGGGGACTAGCAGCCGGGGAGCTGTTTTTT.

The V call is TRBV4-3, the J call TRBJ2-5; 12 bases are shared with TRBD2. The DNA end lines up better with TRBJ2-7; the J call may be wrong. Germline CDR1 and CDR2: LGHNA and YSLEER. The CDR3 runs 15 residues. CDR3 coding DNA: TGCGCCAGCAGCCAACTAGCGGGAGGGTCCTACGAGCAGTACTTC. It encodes CASSQLAGGSYEQYF.

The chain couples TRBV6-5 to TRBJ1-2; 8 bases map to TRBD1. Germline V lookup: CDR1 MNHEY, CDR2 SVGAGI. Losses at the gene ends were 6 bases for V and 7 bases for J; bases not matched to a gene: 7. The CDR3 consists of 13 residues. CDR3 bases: TGTGCCAGCAGCCGCGACAGGGGTGGTGGCTACACCTTC. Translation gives CASSRDRGGGYTF.

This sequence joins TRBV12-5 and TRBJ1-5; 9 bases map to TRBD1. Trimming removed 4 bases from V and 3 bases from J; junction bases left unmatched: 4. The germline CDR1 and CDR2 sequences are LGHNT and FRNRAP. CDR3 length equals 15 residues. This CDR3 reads CASGSTGGDNQPQHF. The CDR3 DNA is TGTGCTAGTGGTTCGACAGGGGGTGACAATCAGCCCCAGCATTTT.

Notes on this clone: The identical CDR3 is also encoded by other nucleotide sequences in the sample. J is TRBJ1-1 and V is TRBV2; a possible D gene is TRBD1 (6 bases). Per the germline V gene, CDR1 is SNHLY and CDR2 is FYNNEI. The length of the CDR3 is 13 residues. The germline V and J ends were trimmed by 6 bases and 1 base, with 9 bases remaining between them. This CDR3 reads CASRLTGNTEAFF. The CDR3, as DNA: TGTGCCAGCAGGCTGACAGGGAACACTGAAGCTTTCTTT.

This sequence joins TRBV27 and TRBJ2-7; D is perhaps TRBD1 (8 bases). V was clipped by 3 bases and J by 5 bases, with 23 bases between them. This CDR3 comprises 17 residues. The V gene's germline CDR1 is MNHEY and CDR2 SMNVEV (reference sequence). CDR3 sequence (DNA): TGTGCCAGCAGTTTCCGGGCCACAGGGGGGGCTCGGAACGAGCAGTACTTC. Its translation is CASSFRATGGARNEQYF.

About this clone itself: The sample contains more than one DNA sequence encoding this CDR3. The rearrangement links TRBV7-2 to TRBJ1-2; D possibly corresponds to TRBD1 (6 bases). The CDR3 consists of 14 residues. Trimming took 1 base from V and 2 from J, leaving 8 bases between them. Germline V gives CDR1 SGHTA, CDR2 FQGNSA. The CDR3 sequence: CASSLGGQNYGYTF. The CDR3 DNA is TGTGCCAGCAGCTTAGGCGGACAGAACTATGGCTACACCTTC.

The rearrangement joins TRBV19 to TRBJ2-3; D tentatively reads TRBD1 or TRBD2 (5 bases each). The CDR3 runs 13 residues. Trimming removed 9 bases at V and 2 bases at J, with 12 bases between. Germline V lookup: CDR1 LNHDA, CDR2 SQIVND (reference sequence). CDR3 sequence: CARGPTNTDTQYF. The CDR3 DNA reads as TGTGCCAGGGGACCGACCAACACAGATACGCAGTATTTT.

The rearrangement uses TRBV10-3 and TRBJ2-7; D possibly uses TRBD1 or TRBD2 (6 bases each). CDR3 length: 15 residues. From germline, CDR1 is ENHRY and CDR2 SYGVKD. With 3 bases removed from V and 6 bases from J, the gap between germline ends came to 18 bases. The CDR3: CAISEGGTFLAEQYF. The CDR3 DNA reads TGTGCCATCAGTGAAGGCGGGACATTCCTGGCCGAGCAGTACTTC.

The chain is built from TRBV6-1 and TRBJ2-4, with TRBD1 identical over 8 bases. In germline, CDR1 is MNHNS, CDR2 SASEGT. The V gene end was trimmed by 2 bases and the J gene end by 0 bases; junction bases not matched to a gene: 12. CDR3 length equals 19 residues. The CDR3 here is CASSEYAGQEKLAKNIQYF. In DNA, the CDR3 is TGTGCCAGCAGTGAATATGCGGGACAGGAGAAGCTAGCCAAAAACATTCAGTACTTC.

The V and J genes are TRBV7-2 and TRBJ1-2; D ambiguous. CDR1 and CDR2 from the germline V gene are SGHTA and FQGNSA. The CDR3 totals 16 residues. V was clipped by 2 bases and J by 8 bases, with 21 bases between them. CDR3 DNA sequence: TGTGCCAGCAGCTTAACCTCGACATTTCTGTCGGAAGGCTACACCTTC. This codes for CASSLTSTFLSEGYTF.

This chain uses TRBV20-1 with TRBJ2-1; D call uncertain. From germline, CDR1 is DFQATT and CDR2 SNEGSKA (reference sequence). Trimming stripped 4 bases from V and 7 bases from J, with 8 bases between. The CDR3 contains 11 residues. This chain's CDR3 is CSATNANEQFF. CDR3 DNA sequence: TGCAGTGCTACGAACGCGAATGAGCAGTTCTTC.

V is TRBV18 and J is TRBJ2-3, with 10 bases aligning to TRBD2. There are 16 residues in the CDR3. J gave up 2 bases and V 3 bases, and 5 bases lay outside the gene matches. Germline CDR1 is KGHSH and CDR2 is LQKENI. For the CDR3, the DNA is TGTGCCAGCTCACCCGGCCTAGCGGGGGACACAGATACGCAGTATTTT. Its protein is CASSPGLAGDTDTQYF.

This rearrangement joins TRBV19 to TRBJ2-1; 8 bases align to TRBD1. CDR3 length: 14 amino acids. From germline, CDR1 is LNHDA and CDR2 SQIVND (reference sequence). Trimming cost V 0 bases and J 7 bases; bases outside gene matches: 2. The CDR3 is CASSIDRGPNEQFF. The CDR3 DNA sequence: TGTGCCAGTAGTATAGACAGGGGGCCTAATGAGCAGTTCTTC.

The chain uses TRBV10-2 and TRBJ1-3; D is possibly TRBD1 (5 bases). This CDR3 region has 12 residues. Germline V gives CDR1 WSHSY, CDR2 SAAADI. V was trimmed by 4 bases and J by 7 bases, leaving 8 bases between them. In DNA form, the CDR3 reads TGCGCCAGCAGTGCAGGGTCCAACACCATATATTTT. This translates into CASSAGSNTIYF.